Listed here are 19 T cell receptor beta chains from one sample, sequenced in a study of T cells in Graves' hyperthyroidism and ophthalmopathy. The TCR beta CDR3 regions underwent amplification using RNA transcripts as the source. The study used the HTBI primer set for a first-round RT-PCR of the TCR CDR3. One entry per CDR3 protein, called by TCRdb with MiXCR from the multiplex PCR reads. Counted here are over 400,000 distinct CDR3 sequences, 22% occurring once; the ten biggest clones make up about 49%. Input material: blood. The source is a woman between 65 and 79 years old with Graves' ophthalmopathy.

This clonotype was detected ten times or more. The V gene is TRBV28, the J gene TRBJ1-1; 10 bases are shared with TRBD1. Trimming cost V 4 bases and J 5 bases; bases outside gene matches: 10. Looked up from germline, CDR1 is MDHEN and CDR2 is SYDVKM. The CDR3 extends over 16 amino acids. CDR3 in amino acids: CASSSLMTGGKTEAFF. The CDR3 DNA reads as TGTGCCAGCAGTTCTCTAATGACAGGGGGCAAGACTGAAGCTTTCTTT.

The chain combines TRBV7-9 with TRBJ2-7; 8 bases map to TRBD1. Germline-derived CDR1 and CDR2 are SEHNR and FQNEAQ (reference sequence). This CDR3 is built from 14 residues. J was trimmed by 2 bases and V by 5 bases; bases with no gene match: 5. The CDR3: CASSGPGQAYEQYF. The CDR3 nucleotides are TGTGCCAGCAGCGGGCCGGGACAGGCCTACGAGCAGTACTTC.

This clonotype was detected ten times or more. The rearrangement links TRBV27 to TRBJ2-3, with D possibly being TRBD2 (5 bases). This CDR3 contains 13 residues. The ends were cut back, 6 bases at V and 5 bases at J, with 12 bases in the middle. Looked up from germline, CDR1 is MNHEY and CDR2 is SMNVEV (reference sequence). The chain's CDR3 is CASRRTREDTQYF. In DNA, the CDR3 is TGTGCCAGCAGGCGGACTCGTGAAGATACGCAGTATTTT.

CDR3 amino acids: CASSLGHTGGEQYF. In DNA, the CDR3 is TGCGCCAGCAGCTTGGGCCACACGGGGGGCGAGCAGTACTTC. The chain has TRBV5-1 and TRBJ2-7; TRBD2 aligns across 7 bases. V shed 0 bases and J 6 bases; nucleotides not matched to a gene: 6. The germline V gene encodes CDR1 SGHRS and CDR2 YFSETQ. The CDR3 sequence is 14 residues long. Looking up the rest from reference TRBV5-1 and TRBJ2-7 gives the full variable domain: KAGVTQTPRYLIKTRGQQVTLSCSPISGHRSVSWYQQTPGQGLQFLFEYFSETQRNKGNFPGRFSGRQFSNSRSEMNVSTLELGDSALYLCASSLGHTGGEQYFGPGTRLTVT.

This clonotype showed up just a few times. The CDR3 nucleotides are TGTGCCATCAGTCGGGTAGATGGCACAGATACGCAGTATTTT. It encodes CAISRVDGTDTQYF. V is TRBV10-3 and J is TRBJ2-3, with unresolved D. Trimming cost V 5 bases and J 1 base, with 10 bases left between them. CDR3 length equals 14 residues. CDR1 is ENHRY, CDR2 SYGVKD, per germline.

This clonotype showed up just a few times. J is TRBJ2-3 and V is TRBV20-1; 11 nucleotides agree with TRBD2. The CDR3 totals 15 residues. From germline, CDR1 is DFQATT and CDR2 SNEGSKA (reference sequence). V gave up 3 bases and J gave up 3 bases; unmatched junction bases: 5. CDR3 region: CSARITSGRTDTQYF. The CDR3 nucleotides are TGCAGTGCTAGGATAACTAGCGGGAGAACAGATACGCAGTATTTT.

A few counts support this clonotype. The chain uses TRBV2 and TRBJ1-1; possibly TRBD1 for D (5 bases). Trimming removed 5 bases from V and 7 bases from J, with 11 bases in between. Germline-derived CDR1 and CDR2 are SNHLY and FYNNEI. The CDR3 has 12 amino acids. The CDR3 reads CASSLLRDEAFF. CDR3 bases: TGTGCCAGCAGTCTCCTCAGGGATGAAGCTTTCTTT. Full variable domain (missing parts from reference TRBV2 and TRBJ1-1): EPEVTQTPSHQVTQMGQEVILRCVPISNHLYFYWYRQILGQKVEFLVSFYNNEISEKSEIFDDQFSVERPDGSNFTLKIRSTKLEDSAMYFCASSLLRDEAFFGQGTRLTVV.

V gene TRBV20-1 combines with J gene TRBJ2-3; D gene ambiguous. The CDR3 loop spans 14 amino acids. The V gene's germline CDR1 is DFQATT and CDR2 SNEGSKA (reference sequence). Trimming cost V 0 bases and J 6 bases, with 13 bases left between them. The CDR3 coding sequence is TGCAGTGCTAGAGATGGACGCACCACCGATACGCAGTATTTT. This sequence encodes CSARDGRTTDTQYF.

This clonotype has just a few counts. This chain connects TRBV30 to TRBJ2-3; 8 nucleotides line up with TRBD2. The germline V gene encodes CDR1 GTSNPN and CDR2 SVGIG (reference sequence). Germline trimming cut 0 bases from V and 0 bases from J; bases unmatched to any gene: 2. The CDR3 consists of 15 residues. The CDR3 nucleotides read TGTGCCTGGAGTGTGGCTAGCGGGAGCACAGATACGCAGTATTTT. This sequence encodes CAWSVASGSTDTQYF. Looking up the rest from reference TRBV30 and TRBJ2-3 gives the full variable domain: SQTIHQWPATLVQPVGSPLSLECTVEGTSNPNLYWYRQAAGRGLQLLFYSVGIGQISSEVPQNLSASRPQDRQFILSSKKLLLSDSGFYLCAWSVASGSTDTQYFGPGTRLTVL.

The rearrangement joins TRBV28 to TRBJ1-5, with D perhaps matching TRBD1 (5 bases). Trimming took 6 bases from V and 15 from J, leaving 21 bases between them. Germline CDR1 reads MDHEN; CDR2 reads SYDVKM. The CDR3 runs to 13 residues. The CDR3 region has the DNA TGTGCCAGCAGCCAAGGCCGGGCAGGGACCCGGCATTTT. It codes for CASSQGRAGTRHF.

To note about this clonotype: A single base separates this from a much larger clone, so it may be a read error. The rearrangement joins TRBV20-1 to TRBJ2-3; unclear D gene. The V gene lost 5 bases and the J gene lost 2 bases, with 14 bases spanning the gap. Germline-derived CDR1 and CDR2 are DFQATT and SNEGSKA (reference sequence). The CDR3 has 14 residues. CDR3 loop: CSAHGRVATDTQYF. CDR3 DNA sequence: TGCAGTGCTCATGGGCGCGTCGCCACAGATACGCAGTATTTT.

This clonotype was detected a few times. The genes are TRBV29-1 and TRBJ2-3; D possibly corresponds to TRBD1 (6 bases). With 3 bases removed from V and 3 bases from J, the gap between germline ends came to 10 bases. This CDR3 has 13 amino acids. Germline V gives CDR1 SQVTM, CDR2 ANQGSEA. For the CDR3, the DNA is TGCAGCGTTGAGACCGGGACAACAGATACGCAGTATTTT. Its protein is CSVETGTTDTQYF.

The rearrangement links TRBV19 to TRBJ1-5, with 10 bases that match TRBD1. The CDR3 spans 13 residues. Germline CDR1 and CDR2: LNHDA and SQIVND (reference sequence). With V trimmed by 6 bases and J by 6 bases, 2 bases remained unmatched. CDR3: CASRTGGFQPQHF. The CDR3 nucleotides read TGTGCCAGTAGGACAGGGGGCTTTCAGCCCCAGCATTTT.

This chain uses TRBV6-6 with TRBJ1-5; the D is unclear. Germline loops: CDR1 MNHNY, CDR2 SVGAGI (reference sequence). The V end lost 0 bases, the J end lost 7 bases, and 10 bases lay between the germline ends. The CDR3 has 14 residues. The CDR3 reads CASSYSSERQPQHF. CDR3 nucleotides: TGTGCCAGCAGTTACTCAAGCGAAAGGCAGCCCCAGCATTTT.

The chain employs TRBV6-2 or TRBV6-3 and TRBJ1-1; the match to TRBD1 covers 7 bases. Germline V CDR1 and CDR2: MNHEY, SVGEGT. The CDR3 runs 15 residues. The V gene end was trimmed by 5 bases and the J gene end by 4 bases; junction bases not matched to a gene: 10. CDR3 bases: TGTGCCAGCAGTAAAACTGGACAGGTGGGCACTGAAGCTTTCTTT. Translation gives CASSKTGQVGTEAFF.

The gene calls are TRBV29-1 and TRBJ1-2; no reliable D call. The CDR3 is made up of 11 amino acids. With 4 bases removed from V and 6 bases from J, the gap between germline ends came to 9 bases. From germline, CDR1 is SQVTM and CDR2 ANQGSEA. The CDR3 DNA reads TGCAGCGTTGCTGGAGCCCATGGCTACACCTTC. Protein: CSVAGAHGYTF.

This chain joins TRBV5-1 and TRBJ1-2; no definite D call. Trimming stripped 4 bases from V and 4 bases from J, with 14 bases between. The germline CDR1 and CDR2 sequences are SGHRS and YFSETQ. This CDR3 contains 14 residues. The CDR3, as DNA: TGCGCCAGCAGCCTCATGTCGGGTACCTATGGCTACACCTTC. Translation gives CASSLMSGTYGYTF.

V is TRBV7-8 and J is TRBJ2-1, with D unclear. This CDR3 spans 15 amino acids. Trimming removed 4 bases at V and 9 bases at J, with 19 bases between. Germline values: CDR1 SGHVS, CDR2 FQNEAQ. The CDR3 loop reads CASSSLSTFLGEQFF. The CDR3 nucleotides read TGTGCCAGCAGCTCCCTTTCCACCTTCCTCGGTGAGCAGTTCTTC.

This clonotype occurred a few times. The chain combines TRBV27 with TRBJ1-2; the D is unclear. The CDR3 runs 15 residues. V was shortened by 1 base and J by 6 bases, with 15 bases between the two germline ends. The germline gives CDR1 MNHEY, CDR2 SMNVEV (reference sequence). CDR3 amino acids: CASSLFSGKYNGYTF. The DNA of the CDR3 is TGTGCCAGCAGTTTATTCTCGGGCAAGTACAATGGCTACACCTTC.